The present T cell receptor (beta chain) was sequenced within a study of patients and donors after allogeneic stem cell transplantation (dated by TCRdb to about 2020). Libraries were made using RT-PCR. Instrument used: NextSeq 550. TCRdb trimmed the raw reads at Q25, called clones with MiXCR and kept productive beta chains. Here each entry gathers all rows of one CDR3 protein and keeps the most common genes and DNA. Recorded for this sample are 400,000 to 500,000 distinct CDR3 sequences; about a sixth of them occurred a single time. Jointly, the top ten make up 6.5% to 7.5% of the sample. Looking up the germline V gene yields CDR1 SGHRS and CDR2 YFSETQ. At the junction V is shortened by 0 bases and J by 0 bases, with 15 bases in between. From its cysteine to its phenylalanine, the CDR3 spans 17 amino acids. Only CDR3 DNA is held: 51 bases, read in frame from base 1. This clonotype was counted only a few times. The specificity of this receptor is unknown. Base-call qualities are not available, and no considerably larger clone is one nucleotide away.

The receptor was isolated from a human donor who was either an allogeneic HSCT recipient or a stem cell or donor lymphocyte infusion donor (not recorded which). It is not recorded whose cells these are; they may come from a transplant donor. In this chain, TRBV5-1 is recombined with TRBJ1-1; a tentative D call is TRBD1 (5 bases match). The sample taken for sequencing was blood, either unsorted or a sorted T cell fraction (not recorded which). The CDR3 region has the sequence CASSLGVFGGMNTEAFF. The sequenced DNA: TGCGCCAGCAGCTTGGGGGTTTTCGGGGGGATGAACACTGAAGCTTTCTTT.